A selection of T cell receptor beta chains follows, all from one sample in a study of blood T cell repertoires in COVID-19. TCRdb keeps only in-frame clones here, not all; method: immunoSEQ multiplex PCR. This table holds 320,000 or so clones, about nine tenths found once. Sequenced material: PBMCs or T cells enriched from blood (not recorded which). These receptors all stem from a man between 60 and 75 years old who had recovered from COVID-19. CDR3s include the opening cysteine and the closing phenylalanine or tryptophan. The D gene is left open where the match is weak. Some rows mark clone size as missing; the rest say once, few, many or name a class of expanded clone.

v_gene,j_gene,d_gene,abundance,CDR3aa,CDR3nt
TRBV6-5,TRBJ1-4,.,.,CASSYDPQGTNEKLFF,TGTGCCAGCAGTTACGACCCTCAGGGAACTAATGAAAAACTGTTTTTT
TRBV2,TRBJ1-4,.,.,CASSLENEKLFF,TGTGCCAGCAGCTTAGAAAATGAAAAACTGTTTTTT
TRBV11-2,TRBJ2-7,.,once,CASSLGPGQFYEQYF,TGTGCCAGCAGCTTAGGCCCAGGACAGTTCTACGAGCAGTACTTC
TRBV2,TRBJ1-1,.,.,CASSEAYRGVEGTEAFF,TGTGCCAGCAGTGAAGCCTACCGGGGAGTGGAGGGCACTGAAGCTTTCTTT
TRBV3-1/TRBV3-2,TRBJ2-5,TRBD2,.,CASSRTSGRETQYF,TGTGCCAGCAGCCGGACTAGCGGGAGGGAGACCCAGTACTTC
TRBV6-4,TRBJ2-5,TRBD2,.,CASSDSPSGDEETQYF,TGTGCCAGCAGTGACTCCCCTAGCGGAGACGAAGAGACCCAGTACTTC
TRBV5-4,TRBJ1-2,TRBD1,few,CASSRTVTGEYYGYTF,TGTGCCAGCAGCCGAACCGTGACAGGGGAATACTATGGCTACACCTTC
TRBV5-1,TRBJ1-4,TRBD1,.,CASSLGQGGEKLFF,TGCGCCAGCAGCTTAGGACAGGGAGGAGAAAAACTGTTTTTT
TRBV5-1,TRBJ2-6,TRBD1,.,CASSFSGTGYSGANVLTF,TGCGCCAGCAGCTTTTCCGGGACAGGGTACTCTGGGGCCAACGTCCTGACTTTC
TRBV2,TRBJ2-5,.,.,CASRGGGGWETQYF,TGTGCCAGCAGGGGAGGGGGAGGTTGGGAGACCCAGTACTTC
TRBV7-9,TRBJ2-5,.,.,CASSSTLWETQYF,TGTGCCAGCAGCTCTACTCTGTGGGAGACCCAGTACTTC
TRBV28,TRBJ1-1,.,.,CASHDSNTEAFF,TGTGCCAGTCATGACTCGAACACTGAAGCTTTCTTT
TRBV5-4,TRBJ2-7,TRBD2,.,CASSLTGTSGYEQYF,TGTGCCAGCAGCCTAACCGGGACTAGCGGCTACGAGCAGTACTTC
TRBV13,TRBJ2-7,TRBD2,.,CASSAPVGSSGSPFAYEQYF,TGTGCCAGCAGCGCCCCAGTCGGCTCTAGCGGGAGTCCCTTTGCCTACGAGCAGTACTTC
TRBV4-3,TRBJ2-1,TRBD2,.,CASSQAGLAGVGYNEQFF,TGCGCCAGCAGCCAAGCTGGACTAGCGGGAGTGGGCTACAATGAGCAGTTCTTC
TRBV27,TRBJ2-5,TRBD2,.,CASSLLLAGVRETQYF,TGTGCCAGCAGTCTACTACTAGCGGGAGTACGTGAGACCCAGTACTTC
TRBV7-3,TRBJ2-1,TRBD2,.,CASSLSSGRWDEQFF,TGTGCCAGCAGCTTAAGTAGCGGGAGATGGGATGAGCAGTTCTTC
TRBV29-1,TRBJ1-1,TRBD1,few,CSVMGQELPNTEAFF,TGCAGCGTCATGGGACAGGAGCTACCGAACACTGAAGCTTTCTTT
TRBV6-2/TRBV6-3,TRBJ2-7,.,.,CASSYGGAPHRYF,TGTGCCAGCAGTTACGGGGGGGCCCCACACCGGTACTTC
TRBV29-1,TRBJ2-7,TRBD1,.,CSVERTGGSYEQYF,TGCAGCGTTGAGCGGACAGGGGGCTCCTACGAGCAGTACTTC
TRBV15,TRBJ2-7,.,once,CATSRDSYYEQYF,TGTGCCACCAGCAGGGACAGCTACTACGAGCAGTACTTC
TRBV19,TRBJ1-5,.,.,CASSIRRGETGPQHF,TGTGCCAGTAGTATAAGACGCGGAGAGACAGGGCCCCAGCATTTT
TRBV5-1,TRBJ2-6,TRBD2,.,CARRGAGRGGSESGANVLTF,TGCGCCCGCCGGGGCGCCGGCCGGGGGGGTTCCGAATCTGGGGCCAACGTCCTGACTTTC
TRBV9,TRBJ1-1,.,.,CASSVATENTEAFF,TGTGCCAGCAGCGTAGCAACAGAGAACACTGAAGCTTTCTTT
TRBV7-9,TRBJ2-5,.,once,CASGSLARETQYF,TGTGCCAGCGGATCCCTAGCGCGGGAGACCCAGTACTTC
TRBV5-1,TRBJ2-3,TRBD1,.,CASSLDRGSSTDTQYF,TGCGCCAGCAGTTTGGACAGGGGTTCGTCCACAGATACGCAGTATTTT
TRBV3-1/TRBV3-2,TRBJ2-2,.,.,CASSGRGSRAAGTGELFF,TGTGCCAGCAGCGGCCGAGGGTCGAGGGCGGCCGGCACCGGGGAGCTGTTTTTT
TRBV10-3,TRBJ1-1,TRBD1,.,CAISVQGARTEAFF,TGTGCCATCAGTGTTCAGGGGGCGAGAACTGAAGCTTTCTTT
TRBV28,TRBJ1-5,TRBD1,.,CASSLGQVVLQPQHF,TGTGCCAGCAGTTTAGGACAGGTTGTTTTGCAGCCCCAGCATTTT
TRBV15,TRBJ2-4,.,few,CATSATVGIQYF,TGTGCCACCAGCGCAACGGTCGGCATTCAGTACTTC
TRBV5-4,TRBJ2-7,TRBD2,.,CASSLELAGYEQYF,TGTGCCAGCAGCTTGGAGCTAGCGGGCTACGAGCAGTACTTC
TRBV4-3,TRBJ2-2,TRBD2,.,CASSQDFAGLRTGELFF,TGCGCCAGCAGCCAAGATTTCGCGGGACTACGCACCGGGGAGCTGTTTTTT
TRBV5-4,TRBJ2-7,TRBD1,few,CASSLQGLNSYEQYF,TGTGCCAGCAGCCTACAGGGGTTGAATAGCTACGAGCAGTACTTC
TRBV7-9,TRBJ2-2,.,.,CASSASGLRNTGELFF,TGTGCCAGCAGCGCGTCGGGACTCCGGAACACCGGGGAGCTGTTTTTT
TRBV5-1,TRBJ2-3,.,.,CASSRWGADTQYF,TGCGCCAGCAGCAGATGGGGGGCAGATACGCAGTATTTT
TRBV2,TRBJ2-7,.,few,CAIWRLNEQYF,TGTGCCATATGGCGGCTGAACGAGCAGTACTTC
TRBV25-1,TRBJ2-7,.,once,CASQSDTTYEQYF,TGTGCCAGCCAATCGGACACCACCTACGAGCAGTACTTC
TRBV29-1,TRBJ1-1,TRBD1,.,CSVRQGQDTEAFF,TGCAGCGTTCGACAGGGGCAGGACACTGAAGCTTTCTTT
TRBV28,TRBJ1-5,.,.,CASSPQVPNQPQHF,TGTGCCAGCAGCCCACAGGTCCCAAATCAGCCCCAGCATTTT
TRBV28,TRBJ2-1,.,.,CASSSGGSGHNEQFF,TGTGCCAGCAGTTCGGGGGGCTCCGGGCACAATGAGCAGTTCTTC
TRBV7-2,TRBJ1-4,.,.,CASSLRAGVNEKLFF,TGTGCCAGCAGCTTACGGGCAGGGGTTAATGAAAAACTGTTTTTT
TRBV27,TRBJ1-1,.,.,CASSLGQNTEAFF,TGTGCCAGCAGTTTAGGGCAGAACACTGAAGCTTTCTTT
TRBV3-1/TRBV3-2,TRBJ2-7,.,.,CASSPRDWAPSQQYF,TGTGCCAGCAGCCCCCGGGACTGGGCCCCGTCGCAGCAGTACTTC
TRBV1,TRBJ2-6,.,.,CTSSPGTGDSGANVLTF,TGCACCAGCAGCCCCGGGACAGGAGACTCTGGGGCCAACGTCCTGACTTTC
TRBV24-1,TRBJ2-7,TRBD2,.,CATVQGLASYEQYF,TGTGCCACCGTCCAGGGACTAGCCTCCTACGAGCAGTACTTC
TRBV2,TRBJ1-3,.,.,CASSVTISGNTIYF,TGTGCCAGCAGCGTGACTATCTCTGGAAACACCATATATTTT
TRBV10-3,TRBJ1-1,.,.,CAIRGFEINTEAFF,TGTGCCATCAGGGGCTTCGAAATCAACACTGAAGCTTTCTTT
TRBV5-1,TRBJ2-7,TRBD1,.,CASGTGTGGGEQYF,TGCGCCAGCGGGACCGGGACAGGGGGCGGCGAGCAGTACTTC
TRBV7-2,TRBJ1-2,.,.,CASSPARGYGYTF,TGTGCCAGCAGTCCGGCCAGGGGCTATGGCTACACCTTC
TRBV5-1,TRBJ1-2,.,.,CASSLGVDSLYGYTF,TGCGCCAGCAGCTTGGGGGTCGACAGCTTGTATGGCTACACCTTC